The clone carrying this TCR beta chain was found many times. These data belong to a study of neurological immune-mediated disorders. The sorted libraries took about a million CD4+ or CD8+ T cells. The cDNA was produced through 5'RACE with 10-nucleotide random UMIs. TCRdb re-analysed the 5' RACE reads in MiXCR, keeping a single row per CDR3 protein. The sample consists of about 18,000 distinct CDR3 sequences, roughly 15% of them appearing once. The V segment lost 1 base and the J segment 7 bases; nucleotides outside the gene matches: 4. The CDR3 consists of 15 residues. The germline V gene has CDR1 SGHTA and CDR2 FQGNSA.

The TCR comes from a woman in her sixties with HTLV-1-associated myelopathy (HAM/TSP). Sequenced sample: CD4+ T cells from blood. This sequence joins TRBV7-2 and TRBJ2-1; TRBD1 matches at 10 bases. The CDR3: CASSLGQGAQNEQFF. CDR3 nucleotide sequence: TGTGCCAGCAGCTTAGGACAGGGGGCGCAGAATGAGCAGTTCTTC.